This T cell receptor beta chain was obtained from a study of shared clonotypes between healthy human individuals. TCRdb's table, derived via immunoSEQ multiplex PCR, lists solely in-frame clones and lacks some. Of about a million clones in the sample, roughly 80% were seen once. This receptor was taken from a man between 18 and 35 years old in good health. Some clones in this sample may be carry-over from other donors' samples. Sequencing was carried out using memory CD4+ T cells from PBMCs. Subset denoted: CD45RA-negative fraction.

The CDR3 nucleotides are TGTGCCAGCAGCTTGCACAGGGGAACTGAAGCTTTCTTT. As protein: CASSLHRGTEAFF. V gene TRBV5-4 combines with J gene TRBJ1-1, with 7 nucleotides matching TRBD1. The CDR3 is 13 residues long. The junction had 2 bases not matched to a gene; V was cut back by 1 base and J by 5 bases. Germline V lookup: CDR1 SGHNT, CDR2 YYREEE (reference sequence). Complete variable domain (other parts from reference TRBV5-4 and TRBJ1-1): ETGVTQSPTHLIKTRGQQVTLRCSSQSGHNTVSWYQQALGQGPQFIFQYYREEENGRGNFPPRFSGLQFPNYSSELNVNALELDDSALYLCASSLHRGTEAFFGQGTRLTVV.